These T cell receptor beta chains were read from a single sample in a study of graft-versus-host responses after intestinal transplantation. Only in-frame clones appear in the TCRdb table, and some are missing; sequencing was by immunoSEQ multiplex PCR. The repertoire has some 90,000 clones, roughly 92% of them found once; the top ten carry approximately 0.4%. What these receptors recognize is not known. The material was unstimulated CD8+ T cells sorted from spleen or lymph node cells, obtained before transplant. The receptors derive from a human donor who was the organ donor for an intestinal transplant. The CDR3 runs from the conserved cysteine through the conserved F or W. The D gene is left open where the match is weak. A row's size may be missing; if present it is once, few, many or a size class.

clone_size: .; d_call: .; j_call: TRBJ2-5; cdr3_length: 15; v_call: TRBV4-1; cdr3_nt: TGCGCCAGCAGCCAAGAGGTTGTAGCGCAGGAGACCCAGTACTTC; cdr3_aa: CASSQEVVAQETQYF
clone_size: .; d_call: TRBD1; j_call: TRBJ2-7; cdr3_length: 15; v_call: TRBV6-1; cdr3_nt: TGTGCCAGCAGTGAAGAAACAGGGGGCTCCTACGAGCAGTACTTC; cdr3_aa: CASSEETGGSYEQYF
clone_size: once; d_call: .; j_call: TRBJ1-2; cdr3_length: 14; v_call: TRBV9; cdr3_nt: TGTGCCAGCAGCGTTTCGGACAGTCCCTATGGCTACACCTTC; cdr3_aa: CASSVSDSPYGYTF
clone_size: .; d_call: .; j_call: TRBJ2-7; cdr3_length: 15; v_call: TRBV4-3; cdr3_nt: TGCGCCAGCAGCCTTGCCGACAGTCTCGGGCACGAGCAGTACTTC; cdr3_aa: CASSLADSLGHEQYF
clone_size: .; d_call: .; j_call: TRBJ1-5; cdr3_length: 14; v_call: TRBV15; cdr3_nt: TGTGCCACCAGCAGAGAATCTCGGGATCAGCCCCAGCATTTT; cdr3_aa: CATSRESRDQPQHF
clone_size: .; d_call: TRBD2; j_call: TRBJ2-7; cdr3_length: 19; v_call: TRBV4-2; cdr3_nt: TGTGCCAGCAGCGCTTCGGGACTAGCGGGGGCCTCGGGGTCCTACGAGCAGTACTTC; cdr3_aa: CASSASGLAGASGSYEQYF
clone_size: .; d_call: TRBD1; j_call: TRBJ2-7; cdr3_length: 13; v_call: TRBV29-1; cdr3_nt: TGCAGCGTTGGACAGGGGGGGACCTACGAGCAGTACTTC; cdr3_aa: CSVGQGGTYEQYF
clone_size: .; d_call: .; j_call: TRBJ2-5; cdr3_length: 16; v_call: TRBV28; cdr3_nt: TGTGCCAGCAGTTTGGGAACCGGCGGGTTTTCGGAGACCCAGTACTTC; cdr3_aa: CASSLGTGGFSETQYF
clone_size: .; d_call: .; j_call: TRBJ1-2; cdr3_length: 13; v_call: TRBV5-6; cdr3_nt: TGTGCCAGCATGCTTGGGGACTTCTCTGGCTACACCTTC; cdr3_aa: CASMLGDFSGYTF
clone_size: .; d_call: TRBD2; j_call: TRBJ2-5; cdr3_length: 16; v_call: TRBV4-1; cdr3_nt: TGCGCCAGCAGCCAAGTCGTTAAGCGGGGGGATCTGAAGCAGTACTTC; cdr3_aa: CASSQVVKRGDLKQYF
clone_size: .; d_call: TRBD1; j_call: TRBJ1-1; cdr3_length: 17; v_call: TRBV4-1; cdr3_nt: TGCGCCAGCAGCCAACGGACCTCGACAGGGGGGGGCACTGAAGCTTTCTTT; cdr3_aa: CASSQRTSTGGGTEAFF
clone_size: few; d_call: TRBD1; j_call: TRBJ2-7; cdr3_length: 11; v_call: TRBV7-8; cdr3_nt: TGTGCCAGCAGCCCGGGACAGGTACGGGACTTC; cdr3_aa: CASSPGQVRDF
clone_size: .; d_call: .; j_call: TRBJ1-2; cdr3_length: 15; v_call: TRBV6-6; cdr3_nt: TGTGCCAGCAGTTACTCGATACAGGACCTGGGAGGCTACACCTTC; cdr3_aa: CASSYSIQDLGGYTF
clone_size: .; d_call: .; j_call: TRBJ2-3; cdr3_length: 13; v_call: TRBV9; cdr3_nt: TGTGCCAGCGGGGGCGGGGGAGCGGGTACGCAGTATTTT; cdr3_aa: CASGGGGAGTQYF
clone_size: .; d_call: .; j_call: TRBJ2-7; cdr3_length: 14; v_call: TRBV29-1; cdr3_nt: TGCAGCGCTACAGACAGGCAAAGCTCCTACGAGCAGTACTTC; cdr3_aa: CSATDRQSSYEQYF
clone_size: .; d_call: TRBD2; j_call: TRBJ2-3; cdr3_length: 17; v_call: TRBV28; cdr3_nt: TGTGCCAGCAGCCCCACCTACAGCGGGGGTGGCACAGATACGCAGTATTTT; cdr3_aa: CASSPTYSGGGTDTQYF
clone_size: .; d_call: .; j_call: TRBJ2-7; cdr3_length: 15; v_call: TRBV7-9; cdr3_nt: TGTGCCAGCAGCCCTTGGACAGCCTCAACCTACGAGCAGTACTTC; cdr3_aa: CASSPWTASTYEQYF
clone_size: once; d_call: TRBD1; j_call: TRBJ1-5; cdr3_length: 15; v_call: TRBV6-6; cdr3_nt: TGTGCCAGCAGTCACGCTACAGGGGGTGGGAGGCCCCAGCATTTT; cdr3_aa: CASSHATGGGRPQHF
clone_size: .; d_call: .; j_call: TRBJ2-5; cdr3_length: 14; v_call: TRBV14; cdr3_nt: TGTGCCAGCAGTCCAGGGGTTTCTGGGGAGACCCAGTACTTC; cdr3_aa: CASSPGVSGETQYF
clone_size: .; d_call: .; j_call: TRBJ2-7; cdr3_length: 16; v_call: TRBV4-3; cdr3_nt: TGCGCCAGTCTCCCGGGAACCTGCCTTCGAACCTACGAGCAGTACTTC; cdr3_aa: CASLPGTCLRTYEQYF
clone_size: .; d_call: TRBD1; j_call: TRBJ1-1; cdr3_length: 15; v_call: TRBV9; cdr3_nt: TGTGCCAGCAGCGTAGATGGGACAGGGAACACTGAAGCTTTCTTT; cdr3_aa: CASSVDGTGNTEAFF
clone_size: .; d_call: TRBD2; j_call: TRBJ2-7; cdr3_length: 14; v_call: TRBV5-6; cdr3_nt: TGCGCCAGCAGCTTGTGGGGGGGGATTGACGAGCAGTACTTC; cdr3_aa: CASSLWGGIDEQYF
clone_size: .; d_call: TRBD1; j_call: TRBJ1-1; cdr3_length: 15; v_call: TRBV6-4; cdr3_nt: TGTGCCAGCAGTGACTCGATTGGGACAGGGATTGAAGCTTTCTTT; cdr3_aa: CASSDSIGTGIEAFF
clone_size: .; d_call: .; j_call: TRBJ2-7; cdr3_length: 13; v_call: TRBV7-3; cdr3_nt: TGTGCCAGCAGCTTAATAGGCAGGGACGAGCAGTACTTC; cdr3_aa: CASSLIGRDEQYF
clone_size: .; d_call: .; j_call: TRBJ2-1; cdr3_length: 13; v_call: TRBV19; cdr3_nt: TGTGCCAGTAGTATAAGCTACCACAATGAGCAGTTCTTC; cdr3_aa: CASSISYHNEQFF
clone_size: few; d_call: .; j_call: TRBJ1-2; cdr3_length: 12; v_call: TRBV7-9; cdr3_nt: TGTGCCAGCAGCTTACAGGGGAGCGGCTACACCTTC; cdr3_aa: CASSLQGSGYTF
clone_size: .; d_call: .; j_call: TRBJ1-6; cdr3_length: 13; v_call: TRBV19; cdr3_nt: TGTGCCAGTAGCAGGGACTATAATTCACCCCTCCACTTT; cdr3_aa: CASSRDYNSPLHF
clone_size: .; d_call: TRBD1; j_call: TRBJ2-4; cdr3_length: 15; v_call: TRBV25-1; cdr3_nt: TGTGCCAGCAGTGCGCGGACAGGGTCCAAAAACATTCAGTACTTC; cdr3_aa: CASSARTGSKNIQYF
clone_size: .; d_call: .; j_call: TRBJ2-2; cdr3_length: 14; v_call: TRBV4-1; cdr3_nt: TGCGCCAGCAGCCAGGTTAGCGGCACCGGGGAGCTGTTTTTT; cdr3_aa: CASSQVSGTGELFF
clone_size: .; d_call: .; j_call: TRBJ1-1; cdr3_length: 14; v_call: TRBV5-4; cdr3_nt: TGTGCCAGCAGCTTGGCGGTGGGGGCCACTGAAGCTTTCTTT; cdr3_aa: CASSLAVGATEAFF
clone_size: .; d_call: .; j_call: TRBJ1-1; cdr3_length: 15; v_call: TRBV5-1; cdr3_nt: TGCGCCAGCAGCCCCAGAACAGGGACAAGAACTGAAGCTTTCTTT; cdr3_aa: CASSPRTGTRTEAFF
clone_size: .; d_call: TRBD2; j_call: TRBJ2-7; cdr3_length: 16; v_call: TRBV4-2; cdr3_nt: TGTGCCAGCAGCCAAGCGGGTCTAGCGGGGGCCTACGAGCAGTACTTC; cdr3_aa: CASSQAGLAGAYEQYF
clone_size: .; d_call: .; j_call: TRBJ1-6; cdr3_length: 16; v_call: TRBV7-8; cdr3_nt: TGTGCCAGCAGCTTTGGCAGGCCCACCTATAATTCACCCCTCCACTTT; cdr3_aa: CASSFGRPTYNSPLHF
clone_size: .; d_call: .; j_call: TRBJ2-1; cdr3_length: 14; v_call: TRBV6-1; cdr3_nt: TGTGCCAGCAGGGAGGGGCCCGCCTACAATGAGCAGTTCTTC; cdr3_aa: CASREGPAYNEQFF
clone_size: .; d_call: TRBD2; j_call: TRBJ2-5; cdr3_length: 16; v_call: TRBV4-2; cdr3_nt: TGTGCCAGCAGCGCAACTAGCGATTCGTACCAAGAGACCCAGTACTTC; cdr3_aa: CASSATSDSYQETQYF
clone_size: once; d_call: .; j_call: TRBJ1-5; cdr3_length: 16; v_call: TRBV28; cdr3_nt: TGTGCCAGCAGTCCCCAAAGGGGCGGGAATAATCAGCCCCAGCATTTT; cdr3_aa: CASSPQRGGNNQPQHF
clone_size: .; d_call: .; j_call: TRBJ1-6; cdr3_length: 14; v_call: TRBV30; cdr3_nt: TGTGCCTGGAGTGGCGGGGTAGGGAATTCACCCCTCCACTTT; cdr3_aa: CAWSGGVGNSPLHF